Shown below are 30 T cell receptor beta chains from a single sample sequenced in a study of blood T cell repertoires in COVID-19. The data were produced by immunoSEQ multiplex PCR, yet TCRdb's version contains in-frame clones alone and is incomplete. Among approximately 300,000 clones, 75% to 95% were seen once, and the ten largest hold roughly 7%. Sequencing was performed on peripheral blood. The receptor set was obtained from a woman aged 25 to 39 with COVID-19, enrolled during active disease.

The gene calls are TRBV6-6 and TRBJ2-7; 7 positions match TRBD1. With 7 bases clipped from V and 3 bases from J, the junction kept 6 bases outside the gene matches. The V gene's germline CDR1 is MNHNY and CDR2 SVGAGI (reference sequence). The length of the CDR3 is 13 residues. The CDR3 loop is CASNPGTDYEQYF. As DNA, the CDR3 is TGTGCCAGCAACCCCGGGACAGACTACGAGCAGTACTTC.

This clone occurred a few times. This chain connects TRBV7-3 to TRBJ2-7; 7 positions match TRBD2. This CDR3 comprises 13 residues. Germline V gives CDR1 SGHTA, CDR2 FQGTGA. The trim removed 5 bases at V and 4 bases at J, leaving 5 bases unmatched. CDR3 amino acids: CASSLVAGYEQYF. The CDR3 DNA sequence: TGTGCCAGCAGCCTGGTAGCGGGTTACGAGCAGTACTTC. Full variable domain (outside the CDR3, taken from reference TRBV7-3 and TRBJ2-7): GAGVSQTPSNKVTEKGKYVELRCDPISGHTALYWYRQSLGQGPEFLIYFQGTGAADDSGLPNDRFFAVRPEGSVSTLKIQRTERGDSAVYLCASSLVAGYEQYFGPGTRLTVT.

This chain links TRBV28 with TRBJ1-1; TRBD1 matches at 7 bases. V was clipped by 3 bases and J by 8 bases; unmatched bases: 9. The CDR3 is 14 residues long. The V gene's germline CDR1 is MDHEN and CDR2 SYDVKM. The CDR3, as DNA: TGTGCCAGCAGTTTGATCGGAGGGGGCGCGGAAGCTTTCTTT. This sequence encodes CASSLIGGGAEAFF.

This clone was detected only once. The CDR3 loop reads CASSSAGSDAAYF. Here the CDR3 DNA reads TGTGCCAGCAGTTCCGCCGGGAGTGACGCGGCGTACTTC. This sequence joins TRBV12-3 or TRBV12-4 and TRBJ2-7; D perhaps matches TRBD2 (6 bases). This CDR3 contains 13 residues. With 4 bases removed from V and 12 bases from J, the gap between germline ends came to 19 bases.

The CDR3 DNA is TGTGCCGGTAGCGGGAGGGTTGCAGATACGCAGTATTTT. Encoded protein: CAGSGRVADTQYF. J is TRBJ2-3 and V is TRBV30; 11 bases map to TRBD2. CDR3 size: 13 residues. The germline V gene has CDR1 GTSNPN and CDR2 SVGIG (reference sequence). V was pared by 8 bases and J by 4 bases, with 5 bases of the junction left unmatched.

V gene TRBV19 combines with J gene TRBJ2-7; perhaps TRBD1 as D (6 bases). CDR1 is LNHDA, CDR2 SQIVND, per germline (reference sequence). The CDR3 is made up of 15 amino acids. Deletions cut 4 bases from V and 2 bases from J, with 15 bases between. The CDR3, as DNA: TGTGCCAGTAGTACGGACCAAGGGGGTACCTACGAGCAGTACTTC. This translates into CASSTDQGGTYEQYF.

DNA for the CDR3: TGTGCCAGCAATGTGGAGGGAACGAACACCGGGGAGCTGTTTTTT. Translating gives CASNVEGTNTGELFF. The gene calls are TRBV2 and TRBJ2-2, with a possible D match to TRBD2 (6 bases). V was pared by 7 bases and J by 0 bases, with 12 bases between. Germline V CDR1 and CDR2: SNHLY, FYNNEI. The CDR3 covers 15 residues.

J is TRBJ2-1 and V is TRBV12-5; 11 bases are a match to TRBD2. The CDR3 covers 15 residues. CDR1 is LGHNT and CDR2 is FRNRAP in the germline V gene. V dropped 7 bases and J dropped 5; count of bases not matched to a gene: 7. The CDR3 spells CASAAGTSGNNEQFF. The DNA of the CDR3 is TGTGCTAGTGCCGCCGGGACTAGCGGAAACAATGAGCAGTTCTTC. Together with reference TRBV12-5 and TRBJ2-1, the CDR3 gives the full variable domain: DARVTQTPRHKVTEMGQEVTMRCQPILGHNTVFWYRQTMMQGLELLAYFRNRAPLDDSGMPKDRFSAEMPDATLATLKIQPSEPRDSAVYFCASAAGTSGNNEQFFGPGTRLTVL.

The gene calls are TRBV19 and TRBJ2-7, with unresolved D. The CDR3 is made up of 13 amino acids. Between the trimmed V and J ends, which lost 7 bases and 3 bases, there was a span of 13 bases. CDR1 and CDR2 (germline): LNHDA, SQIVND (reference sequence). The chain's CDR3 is CASTPPAFYEQYF. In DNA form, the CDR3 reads TGTGCCAGTACTCCACCAGCGTTCTACGAGCAGTACTTC.

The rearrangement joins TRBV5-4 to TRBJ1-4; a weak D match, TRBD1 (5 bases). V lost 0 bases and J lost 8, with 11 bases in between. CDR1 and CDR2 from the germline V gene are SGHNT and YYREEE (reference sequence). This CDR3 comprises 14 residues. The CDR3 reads CASSLEAGNEKLFF. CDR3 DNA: TGTGCCAGCAGCTTGGAGGCAGGGAACGAAAAACTGTTTTTT.

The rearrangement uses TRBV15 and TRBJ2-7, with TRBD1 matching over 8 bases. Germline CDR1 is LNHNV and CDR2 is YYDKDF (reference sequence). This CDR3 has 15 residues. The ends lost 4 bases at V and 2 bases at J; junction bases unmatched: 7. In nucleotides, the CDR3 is TGTGCCACCAGCATGGGCAGGGGGCCCACCTACGAGCAGTACTTC. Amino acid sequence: CATSMGRGPTYEQYF.

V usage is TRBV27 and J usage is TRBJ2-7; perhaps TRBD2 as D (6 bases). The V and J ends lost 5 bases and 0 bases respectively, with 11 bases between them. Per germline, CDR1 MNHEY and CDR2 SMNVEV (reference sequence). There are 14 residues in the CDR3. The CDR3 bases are TGTGCCAGCAGTCCGACGGGAGACTCCTACGAGCAGTACTTC. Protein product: CASSPTGDSYEQYF.

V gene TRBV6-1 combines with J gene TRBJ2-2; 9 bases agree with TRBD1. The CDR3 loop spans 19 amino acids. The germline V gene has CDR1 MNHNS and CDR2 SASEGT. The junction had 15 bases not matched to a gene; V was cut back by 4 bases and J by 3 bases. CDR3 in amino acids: CASSAWGQGGMSDTGELFF. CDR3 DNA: TGTGCCAGCAGTGCGTGGGGACAGGGAGGGATGTCGGACACCGGGGAGCTGTTTTTT.

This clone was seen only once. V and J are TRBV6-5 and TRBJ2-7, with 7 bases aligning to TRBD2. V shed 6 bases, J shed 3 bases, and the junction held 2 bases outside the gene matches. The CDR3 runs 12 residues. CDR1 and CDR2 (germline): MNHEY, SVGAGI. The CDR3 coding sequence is TGTGCCAGCAGGGGCGGGGGCTACGAGCAGTACTTC. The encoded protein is CASRGGGYEQYF.

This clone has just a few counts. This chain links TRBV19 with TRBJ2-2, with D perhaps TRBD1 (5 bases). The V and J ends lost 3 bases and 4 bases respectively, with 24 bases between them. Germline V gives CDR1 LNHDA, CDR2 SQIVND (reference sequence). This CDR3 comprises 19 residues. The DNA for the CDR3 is TGTGCCAGTAGTATTGGGGCTCCGGCGGAAGGGCGTATCACCGGGGAGCTGTTTTTT. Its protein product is CASSIGAPAEGRITGELFF. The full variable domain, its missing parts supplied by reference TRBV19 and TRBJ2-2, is DGGITQSPKYLFRKEGQNVTLSCEQNLNHDAMYWYRQDPGQGLRLIYYSQIVNDFQKGDIAEGYSVSREKKESFPLTVTSAQKNPTAFYLCASSIGAPAEGRITGELFFGEGSRLTVL.

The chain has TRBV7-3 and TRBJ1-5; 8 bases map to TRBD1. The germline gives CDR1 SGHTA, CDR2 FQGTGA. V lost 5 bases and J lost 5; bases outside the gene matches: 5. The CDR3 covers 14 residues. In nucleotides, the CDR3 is TGTGCCAGCAGCCAGGACAGGGCGTATCAGCCCCAGCATTTT. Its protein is CASSQDRAYQPQHF.

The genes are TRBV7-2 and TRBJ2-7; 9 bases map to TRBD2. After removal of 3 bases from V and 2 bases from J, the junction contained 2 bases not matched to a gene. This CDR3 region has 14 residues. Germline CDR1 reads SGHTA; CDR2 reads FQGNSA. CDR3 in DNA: TGTGCCAGCAGCTTTGCGGGAGGGCCCTACGAGCAGTACTTC. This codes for CASSFAGGPYEQYF.

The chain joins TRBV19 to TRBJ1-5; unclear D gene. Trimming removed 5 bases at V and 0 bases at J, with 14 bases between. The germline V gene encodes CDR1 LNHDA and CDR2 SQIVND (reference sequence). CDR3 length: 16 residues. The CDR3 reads CASSPPPGISNQPQHF. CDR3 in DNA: TGTGCCAGTAGTCCCCCCCCCGGGATTAGCAATCAGCCCCAGCATTTT. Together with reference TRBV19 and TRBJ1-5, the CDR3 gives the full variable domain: DGGITQSPKYLFRKEGQNVTLSCEQNLNHDAMYWYRQDPGQGLRLIYYSQIVNDFQKGDIAEGYSVSREKKESFPLTVTSAQKNPTAFYLCASSPPPGISNQPQHFGDGTRLSIL.

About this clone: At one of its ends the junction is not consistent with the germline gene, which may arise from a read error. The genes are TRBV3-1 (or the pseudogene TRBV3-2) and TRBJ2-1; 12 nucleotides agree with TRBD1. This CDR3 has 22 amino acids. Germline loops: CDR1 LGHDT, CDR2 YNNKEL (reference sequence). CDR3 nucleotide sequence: TGTGCCAGCAGCCAAGATCGACCGGGACAGGGGGCCCGGGGACTCCACTACAACGAGCAGTTCTTC. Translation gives CASSQDRPGQGARGLHYNEQFF.

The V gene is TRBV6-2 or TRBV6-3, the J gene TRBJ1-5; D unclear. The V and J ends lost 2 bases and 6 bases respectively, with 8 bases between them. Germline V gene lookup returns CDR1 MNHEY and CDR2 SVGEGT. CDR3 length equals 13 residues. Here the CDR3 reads CASSYSRFQPQHF. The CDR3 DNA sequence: TGTGCCAGCAGTTACAGTCGGTTTCAGCCCCAGCATTTT.

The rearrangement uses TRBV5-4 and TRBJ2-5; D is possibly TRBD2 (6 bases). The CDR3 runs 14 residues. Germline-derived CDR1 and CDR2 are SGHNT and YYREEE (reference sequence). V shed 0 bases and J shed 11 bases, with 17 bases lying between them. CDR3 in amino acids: CASSLVGTPSVQYF. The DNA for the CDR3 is TGTGCCAGCAGCTTGGTAGGGACTCCCTCGGTTCAGTACTTC.

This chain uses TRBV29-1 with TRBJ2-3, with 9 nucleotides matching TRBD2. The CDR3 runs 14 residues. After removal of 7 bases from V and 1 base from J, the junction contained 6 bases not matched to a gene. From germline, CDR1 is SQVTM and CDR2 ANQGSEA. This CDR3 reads CSGSSGTGTDTQYF. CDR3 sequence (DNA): TGCAGCGGATCTAGCGGGACCGGCACAGATACGCAGTATTTT.

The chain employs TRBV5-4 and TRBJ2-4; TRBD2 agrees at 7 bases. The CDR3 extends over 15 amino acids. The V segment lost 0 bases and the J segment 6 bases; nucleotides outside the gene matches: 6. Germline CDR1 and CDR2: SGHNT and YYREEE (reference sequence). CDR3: CASSLGAGVGNIQYF. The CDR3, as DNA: TGTGCCAGCAGCTTGGGGGCGGGAGTGGGAAACATTCAGTACTTC.

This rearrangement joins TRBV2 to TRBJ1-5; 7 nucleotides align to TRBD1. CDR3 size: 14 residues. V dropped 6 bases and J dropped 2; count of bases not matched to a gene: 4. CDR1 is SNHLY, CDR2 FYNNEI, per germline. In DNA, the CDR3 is TGTGCCAGCAGGGCCGGGACAGGCAATCAGCCCCAGCATTTT. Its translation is CASRAGTGNQPQHF.

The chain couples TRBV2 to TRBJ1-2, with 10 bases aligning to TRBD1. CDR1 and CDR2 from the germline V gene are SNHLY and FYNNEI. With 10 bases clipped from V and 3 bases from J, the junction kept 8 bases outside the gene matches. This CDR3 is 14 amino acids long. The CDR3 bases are TGTGCCACCTCGGGACAGGGGTTGGACTATGGCTACACCTTC. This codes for CATSGQGLDYGYTF.

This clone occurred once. CDR3 amino acids: CATGGTSGETYNEQFF. The CDR3 coding sequence is TGTGCCACCGGGGGGACTAGCGGGGAGACCTACAATGAGCAGTTCTTC. The J gene is TRBJ2-1, the V gene TRBV24-1; TRBD2 matches at 13 bases. Germline assignment: CDR1 KGHDR and CDR2 SFDVKD. The CDR3 has 16 amino acids. Losses at the gene ends were 9 bases for V and 2 bases for J; bases not matched to a gene: 6.

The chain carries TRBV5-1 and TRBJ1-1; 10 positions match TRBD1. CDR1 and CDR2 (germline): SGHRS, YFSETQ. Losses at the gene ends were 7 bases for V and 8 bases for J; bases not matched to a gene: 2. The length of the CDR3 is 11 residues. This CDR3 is CASRQGAEAFF. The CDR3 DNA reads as TGCGCCAGCCGACAGGGGGCAGAAGCTTTCTTT.

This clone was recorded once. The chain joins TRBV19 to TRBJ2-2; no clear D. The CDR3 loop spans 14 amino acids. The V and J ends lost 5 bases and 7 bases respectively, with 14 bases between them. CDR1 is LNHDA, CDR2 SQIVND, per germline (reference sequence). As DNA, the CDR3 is TGTGCCAGTAGTGTCGGTCTAAGAGACGGGGAGCTGTTTTTT. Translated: CASSVGLRDGELFF.

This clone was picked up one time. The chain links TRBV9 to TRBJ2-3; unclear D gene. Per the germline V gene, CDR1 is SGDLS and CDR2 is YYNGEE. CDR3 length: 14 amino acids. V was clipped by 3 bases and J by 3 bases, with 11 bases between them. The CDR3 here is CASSALPGTDTQYF. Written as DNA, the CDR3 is TGTGCCAGCAGCGCCCTACCCGGGACAGATACGCAGTATTTT.

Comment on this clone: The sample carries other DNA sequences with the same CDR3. The CDR3 nucleotides are TGCAGCGTTGGAGGGGAGACCCAGTACTTC. It yields the protein CSVGGETQYF. V is TRBV29-1 and J is TRBJ2-5; perhaps TRBD2 as D (5 bases). Germline lookup yields CDR1 SQVTM and CDR2 ANQGSEA. V shed 4 bases and J shed 5 bases, with 5 bases lying between them. The CDR3 loop spans 10 amino acids.